This TCR beta chain was documented in a study of cytomegalovirus exposure and HLA in healthy donors. Study-level background: From donors who were HLA-typed, an early data release held approximately 91 million unique TCRs. Whole-study findings and limits: Later on, an analysis tied approximately 15,000 TCR beta sequences to HLA alleles at 0.05 false discovery rate.

Healthy people donating bone marrow made up the donors. A multiplex PCR was run with 60 Vbeta primers and 13 Jbeta primers. Clones were sequenced by immunoSEQ multiplex PCR, and TCRdb holds only the in-frame ones, with some missing. The table includes about 110,000 clones, about 71% detected once. The germline V and J ends were trimmed by 1 base and 15 bases, with 14 bases remaining between them. Germline CDR1 reads SGHNT; CDR2 reads YYREEE (reference sequence). The CDR3 runs 12 residues. Worth noting for this clone: The antigen is unknown.

This receptor was identified in a boy under 18 in good health and CMV-seronegative. Sequencing input: PBMCs. The chain is built from TRBV5-4 and TRBJ2-1; D is possibly TRBD1 (5 bases). DNA of the CDR3: TGTGCCAGCAGCTTGAACACAGTTGGGGCGTTCTTC. This encodes CASSLNTVGAFF. Full variable domain (remainder filled in from reference TRBV5-4 and TRBJ2-1): ETGVTQSPTHLIKTRGQQVTLRCSSQSGHNTVSWYQQALGQGPQFIFQYYREEENGRGNFPPRFSGLQFPNYSSELNVNALELDDSALYLCASSLNTVGAFFGPGTRLTVL.